The clone carrying this TCR beta chain was seen at least ten times. Its target is not known. This specimen comes from a study of T cells in Graves' hyperthyroidism and ophthalmopathy. Overall study results and limits: Blood samples included most of the expanded thyroid clonotypes exceeding 0.001.

RNA transcripts yielded amplified TCR beta CDR3 regions. HTBI primers were the set used in a first-round RT-PCR of the TCR CDR3. TCRdb recomputed calls from the multiplex PCR reads with MiXCR, one row per CDR3 protein. Seen here are about 640,000 distinct CDR3 sequences, around 21% observed once, and the top ten hold more than 30%. The CDR3 sequence is 13 residues long. With 6 bases removed from V and 2 bases from J, the gap between germline ends came to 13 bases. CDR1 is SQVTM and CDR2 is ANQGSEA in the germline V gene. Ophthalmopathy cases scored 3 or more on the Clinical Activity Score and 4 or more on NOSPECS grade, with duration below 3 months. Clinical symptoms, serum thyroxine and TRAb, thyroid ultrasound and orbital computed tomography were used for the diagnoses. PBMCs were collected from an approximately 9.5 ml volume of fresh peripheral blood.

The TCR originated in a man aged 25-45 years with Graves' ophthalmopathy. The chain couples TRBV29-1 to TRBJ1-2; possibly TRBD1 for D (5 bases). The material sequenced was blood. The CDR3: CSVSGRDNYGYTF. The DNA for the CDR3 is TGCAGCGTCTCGGGCAGGGACAACTATGGCTACACCTTC.